This T cell receptor beta chain was profiled in a study of blood T cell repertoires in COVID-19. Whole-study context: Whether acute or convalescent, the COVID-19 samples came from the United States, Italy and Spain. Nucleic acid was either cDNA or gDNA, and it came from T cells, B-cell-depleted T cells, or PBMCs.

V was trimmed by 5 bases and J by 2 bases, leaving 13 bases between them. Germline CDR1 reads SGHTA; CDR2 reads FQGNSA. The CDR3 contains 14 residues. In the authors' methods: Amplifying reference gene primers gave estimates of nucleated cell counts. Some clones are missing from TCRdb's copy, which holds only in-frame ones; the method was immunoSEQ multiplex PCR. That table gives V, J and clone size, and the DNA gave D and trimming. There are 70,000 or so clones in the sample; about 90% occur only once, and 8.5% lies in the top ten. Sequencing used peripheral blood. This chain uses TRBV7-2 with TRBJ2-7; tentative D call: TRBD1 (6 bases). The TCR originated in a human donor in a cohort sampled during active COVID-19. Here the CDR3 reads CASSPLDRPYEQYF. As DNA, the CDR3 is TGTGCCAGCAGCCCCCTGGACAGACCCTACGAGCAGTACTTC. The complete variable domain, with remaining parts taken from reference TRBV7-2 and TRBJ2-7, reads GAGVSQSPSNKVTEKGKDVELRCDPISGHTALYWYRQSLGQGLEFLIYFQGNSAPDKSGLPSDRFSAERTGGSVSTLTIQRTQQEDSAVYLCASSPLDRPYEQYFGPGTRLTVT.